Listed here is a single T cell receptor beta chain. The antigen remains unidentified. The sample originates from a study of a mutant IDH1 vaccine in newly diagnosed glioma. On the study more broadly: Eight vaccinations reached patients in weeks 1, 3, 5, 7, 11, 15, 19 and 23. Receipt of radiotherapy, temozolomide, or both preceded the study, and most received both. Treated patients showed a male proportion of around 62%, a female proportion of about 40%, and a mean age of 40.4 years.

Profiled with immunoSEQ multiplex PCR; TCRdb holds only in-frame clones, not every one. In the table there are around 78,000 clones, about 91% of which are singletons. Time point indicated: week 5, during vaccination. Every vaccination contained 300 ug of the mutant IDH1 20-mer peptide and was paired with topical imiquimod. Trimming took off 0 bases at V and 5 bases at J, with 11 bases between the two ends. Looked up from germline, CDR1 is SGDLS and CDR2 is YYNGEE. The CDR3 is made up of 14 amino acids. This TCR derives from a woman in her forties or fifties with glioma. V and J are TRBV9 and TRBJ1-2, with TRBD1 as a possible D gene (6 bases). Here the sequenced sample was PBMCs, taken from a glioma patient whose treatment included an IDH1 peptide vaccine. CDR3 nucleotides: TGTGCCAGCAGCGTAGGGGGGGCGAGATATGGCTACACCTTC. Its translation is CASSVGGARYGYTF. Supplemented by reference TRBV9 and TRBJ1-2, the full variable domain reads DSGVTQTPKHLITATGQRVTLRCSPRSGDLSVYWYQQSLDQGLQFLIQYYNGEERAKGNILERFSAQQFPDLHSELNLSSLELGDSALYFCASSVGGARYGYTFGSGTRLTVV.